A selection of T cell receptor beta chains follows, all from one sample in a study of spatial heterogeneity in lung cancer. MiXCR, applied by TCRdb to the 5' RACE reads, yields one record per CDR3 protein. The sample records 16,000 or so distinct CDR3 sequences, 6.8% being singletons. This specimen consisted of lung tumor tissue, obtained at surgery. The source is a female donor with early-stage non-small cell lung cancer. CDR3s leave out the opening cysteine and the closing phenylalanine or tryptophan.

v_gene	j_gene	CDR3aa
TRBV5-1	TRBJ2-6	ASSSASGANVLT
TRBV28	TRBJ1-5	ASSEPTGYQPQH
TRBV25-1	TRBJ2-5	ASTRGGSKETQY
TRBV6-2/TRBV6-3	TRBJ1-1	ATTDRALMNTEAF
TRBV2	TRBJ2-7	ATKTGYIWEQY
TRBV6-2/TRBV6-3	TRBJ1-2	ASSYSTGAAGQDGYT
TRBV7-3	TRBJ1-1	ASSLAGTPNTEAF
TRBV5-4	TRBJ2-3	ASSFSGSTDTQY
TRBV20-1	TRBJ2-5	SAQSNLQETQY
TRBV20-1	TRBJ1-1	SARGTLREAF
TRBV25-1	TRBJ1-5	ASSENYSNQPQH
TRBV12-3/TRBV12-4	TRBJ2-2	ASSFSGGRGTGELF
TRBV5-1	TRBJ2-3	ASSLDRANTQY
TRBV7-3	TRBJ2-3	ASSPSGPDTQY
TRBV27	TRBJ2-3	ASSRWTSGGTKSSTDTQY
TRBV28	TRBJ1-4	ASSLWGDGGNEKLF
TRBV20-1	TRBJ1-2	SAAPPGGYT
TRBV6-5	TRBJ2-1	ASTSAGGRLYNEQF
TRBV6-6	TRBJ1-5	VTRGLNSNQPQH
TRBV2	TRBJ2-5	ASRTTGGVETQY
TRBV29-1	TRBJ2-4	SAEDPLAKNIQY
TRBV5-1	TRBJ1-3	ASSDDKSGNTIY
TRBV6-2/TRBV6-3	TRBJ2-3	ASTLGLAGPDTQY
TRBV3-1	TRBJ1-1	ASSQEEGTGGLLNTEAF
TRBV6-2/TRBV6-3	TRBJ2-4	ASSGGDRGYAKNIQY
TRBV6-6	TRBJ2-1	ACASTPRL
TRBV12-3/TRBV12-4	TRBJ2-4	ASSFGGAGLVKNIQY
TRBV5-4	TRBJ1-4	ASSLAGGAVGTNEKLF
TRBV12-3/TRBV12-4	TRBJ1-5	ASSYDGNQPQH